Listed below are T cell receptor beta chains from one sample, sequenced in a study of blood T cell repertoires in COVID-19. Repertoires were generated with immunoSEQ multiplex PCR, while TCRdb's copy carries only in-frame clones and drops some. The profile covers a few hundred thousand clones, with around 91% appearing a single time and around 4.5% taken by the ten largest. Sequenced sample: PBMCs or T cells enriched from blood (not recorded which). The receptor set was obtained from a woman aged 18-30 years with acute COVID-19. CDR3s include the opening cysteine and the closing phenylalanine or tryptophan. Each record gives: V gene, clone size, J gene, D gene, CDR3 protein, CDR3 DNA. A D gene is named only where the DNA matches it firmly. Clone size is given for some rows only: seen once, a few or many times, or a class if the clone is expanded.

V: TRBV7-3
size: NA
J: TRBJ2-3
D: TRBD2
CDR3: CASSLLGLAGGADTQYF
DNA: TGTGCCAGCAGCTTACTGGGACTAGCGGGAGGGGCAGATACGCAGTATTTT

V: TRBV11-1
size: NA
J: TRBJ1-2
D: TRBD1
CDR3: CASSEDRDYGYTF
DNA: TGTGCCAGCAGCGAGGACAGGGACTATGGCTACACCTTC

V: TRBV10-1
size: NA
J: TRBJ2-3
D: NA
CDR3: CASSENRRPTDTQYF
DNA: TGCGCCAGCAGTGAGAACAGGAGACCCACAGATACGCAGTATTTT

V: TRBV7-2
size: NA
J: TRBJ2-3
D: NA
CDR3: CASSLMRDTQYF
DNA: TGTGCCAGCAGCTTAATGAGGGATACGCAGTATTTT

V: TRBV24-1
size: NA
J: TRBJ1-2
D: NA
CDR3: CATSDSRVNYGYTF
DNA: TGTGCCACCAGTGACAGCAGGGTTAACTATGGCTACACCTTC

V: TRBV28
size: NA
J: TRBJ2-3
D: TRBD1
CDR3: CASSYSQGAATDTQYF
DNA: TGTGCCAGCAGTTACAGTCAGGGGGCGGCCACAGATACGCAGTATTTT

V: TRBV11-2
size: NA
J: TRBJ1-2
D: NA
CDR3: CASSPGVHGYGYTF
DNA: TGTGCCAGCAGCCCAGGGGTTCATGGCTATGGCTACACCTTC

V: TRBV3-1/TRBV3-2
size: NA
J: TRBJ1-1
D: NA
CDR3: CASSQGFTRVAFF
DNA: TGTGCCAGCAGCCAAGGGTTTACGCGGGTGGCTTTCTTT

V: TRBV24-1
size: NA
J: TRBJ2-7
D: TRBD2
CDR3: CATSDSGGRASYEQYF
DNA: TGTGCCACCAGTGATTCGGGCGGGAGGGCCTCCTACGAGCAGTACTTC

V: TRBV11-1
size: NA
J: TRBJ1-1
D: NA
CDR3: CASSQGWGKGNAEAFF
DNA: TGTGCCAGCAGCCAGGGGTGGGGCAAGGGGAATGCTGAAGCTTTCTTT

V: TRBV5-1
size: NA
J: TRBJ2-5
D: TRBD2
CDR3: CASSFPGGGGETQYF
DNA: TGCGCCAGCAGCTTCCCCGGCGGGGGGGGAGAGACCCAGTACTTC

V: TRBV5-1
size: NA
J: TRBJ2-1
D: TRBD2
CDR3: CASSLLSGGNEQFF
DNA: TGCGCCAGCAGCTTGTTGTCGGGGGGCAATGAGCAGTTCTTC

V: TRBV7-8
size: once
J: TRBJ1-5
D: NA
CDR3: CASSLVYHERDQPQHF
DNA: TGTGCCAGCAGCTTAGTCTACCATGAACGGGATCAGCCCCAGCATTTT

V: TRBV5-1
size: NA
J: TRBJ1-2
D: NA
CDR3: CASSPQANGYTF
DNA: TGCGCCAGCAGCCCCCAGGCGAATGGCTACACCTTC

V: TRBV28
size: NA
J: TRBJ1-1
D: NA
CDR3: CASSLWGGTTEAFF
DNA: TGTGCCAGCAGTTTATGGGGGGGGACCACTGAAGCTTTCTTT

V: TRBV15
size: NA
J: TRBJ2-2
D: TRBD2
CDR3: CATRRVAGVTGELFF
DNA: TGTGCCACCAGAAGGGTAGCGGGCGTCACCGGGGAGCTGTTTTTT

V: TRBV12-5
size: NA
J: TRBJ2-5
D: TRBD1
CDR3: CASGLAGQGPQETQYF
DNA: TGTGCTAGTGGTTTAGCCGGACAGGGGCCTCAAGAGACCCAGTACTTC

V: TRBV7-2
size: once
J: TRBJ1-6
D: TRBD1
CDR3: CASSEGTGVYNSPLHF
DNA: TGTGCCAGCAGCGAGGGAACAGGGGTTTATAATTCACCCCTCCACTTT

V: TRBV19
size: NA
J: TRBJ1-1
D: NA
CDR3: CASSTREGLNTEAFF
DNA: TGTGCCAGTAGTACGAGGGAGGGTCTGAACACTGAAGCTTTCTTT

V: TRBV3-1/TRBV3-2
size: NA
J: TRBJ1-1
D: NA
CDR3: CASSPFNEGGGAFF
DNA: TGTGCCAGCAGCCCCTTTAACGAGGGCGGAGGAGCTTTCTTT

V: TRBV9
size: NA
J: TRBJ2-1
D: TRBD1
CDR3: CASRQGATGEQFF
DNA: TGTGCCAGCAGACAGGGGGCGACGGGTGAGCAGTTCTTC

V: TRBV5-1
size: NA
J: TRBJ1-2
D: TRBD1
CDR3: CASSLKGTGYYGYTF
DNA: TGCGCCAGCAGCCTGAAGGGGACAGGGTACTATGGCTACACCTTC

V: TRBV28
size: NA
J: TRBJ2-3
D: TRBD2
CDR3: CASRSGLASLLQYF
DNA: TGTGCCAGCAGGTCGGGACTAGCATCACTCCTGCAGTATTTT

V: TRBV4-2
size: NA
J: TRBJ2-7
D: NA
CDR3: CASSQASFGRERYEQYF
DNA: TGTGCCAGCAGCCAAGCCTCGTTCGGACGGGAGAGGTACGAGCAGTACTTC

V: TRBV10-3
size: NA
J: TRBJ2-1
D: TRBD1
CDR3: CAISDPKDGTGGYNEQFF
DNA: TGTGCCATCAGTGACCCGAAGGACGGGACAGGGGGCTACAATGAGCAGTTCTTC

V: TRBV12-3/TRBV12-4
size: NA
J: TRBJ1-2
D: TRBD1
CDR3: CASSLGDRGGYTF
DNA: TGTGCCAGCAGCTTAGGGGACAGGGGTGGCTACACCTTC

V: TRBV5-1
size: NA
J: TRBJ1-1
D: NA
CDR3: CASSRGTENTEAFF
DNA: TGCGCCAGCAGCCGGGGGACTGAGAACACTGAAGCTTTCTTT

V: TRBV7-9
size: NA
J: TRBJ2-4
D: TRBD2
CDR3: CASSLASGPNIQYF
DNA: TGTGCCAGCAGCTTGGCTAGCGGCCCAAACATTCAGTACTTC

V: TRBV25-1
size: NA
J: TRBJ2-7
D: NA
CDR3: CASSGTGTTFYEQYF
DNA: TGTGCCAGCAGTGGAACAGGAACAACGTTCTACGAGCAGTACTTC

V: TRBV28
size: NA
J: TRBJ2-7
D: NA
CDR3: CASYNRVGTYEQYF
DNA: TGTGCCAGTTATAACAGGGTTGGAACCTACGAGCAGTACTTC

V: TRBV28
size: NA
J: TRBJ2-2
D: TRBD1
CDR3: CASTNSGTGGFRELFF
DNA: TGTGCCAGCACAAACTCCGGGACAGGGGGCTTCAGGGAGCTGTTTTTT

V: TRBV6-6
size: NA
J: TRBJ1-3
D: NA
CDR3: CASSLVTGTRNTIYF
DNA: TGTGCCAGCAGCTTGGTTACAGGGACGCGAAACACCATATATTTT

V: TRBV5-4
size: NA
J: TRBJ1-2
D: TRBD1
CDR3: CASSLDRGYGYTF
DNA: TGTGCCAGCAGCTTGGACAGGGGGTATGGCTACACCTTC

V: TRBV18
size: NA
J: TRBJ2-7
D: NA
CDR3: CASSPDSRYEQYF
DNA: TGTGCCAGCTCACCAGACAGCCGTTACGAGCAGTACTTC

V: TRBV2
size: NA
J: TRBJ1-2
D: TRBD1
CDR3: CASGRGQDFNYGYTF
DNA: TGTGCCAGCGGTCGGGGACAGGACTTTAACTATGGCTACACCTTC

V: TRBV19
size: NA
J: TRBJ1-4
D: TRBD1
CDR3: CASSRAGQGSEKLFF
DNA: TGTGCCAGTAGTAGAGCCGGACAGGGGAGTGAAAAACTGTTTTTT

V: TRBV7-3
size: NA
J: TRBJ2-1
D: NA
CDR3: CASSLVLSPGDEQFF
DNA: TGTGCCAGCAGCTTAGTTCTATCCCCAGGGGATGAGCAGTTCTTC

V: TRBV18
size: once
J: TRBJ2-1
D: NA
CDR3: CASSPSPTSYNEQFF
DNA: TGTGCCAGCTCACCTTCGCCTACCTCCTACAATGAGCAGTTCTTC